The clone carrying this T cell receptor (beta chain) has only a few counts. Original data processing: Reference gene primer amplification gave nucleated cell count estimates. Profiling relied on immunoSEQ multiplex PCR, and the TCRdb table lists in-frame clones only, not all of them. The V and J calls and clone size come from that table; D and trimming were worked out from the DNA. The data show 160,000 or so clones, approximately 82% seen once. These data belong to a study of blood T cell repertoires in COVID-19. V was pared by 0 bases and J by 1 base, with 11 bases between. The CDR3 has 16 amino acids. The germline V gene encodes CDR1 SGHRS and CDR2 YFSETQ.

The TCR originated in a man in his fifties who had recovered from COVID-19. Sequenced: PBMCs or T cells enriched from blood (not recorded which). This chain joins TRBV5-1 and TRBJ1-3, with D perhaps matching TRBD1 (6 bases). CDR3 region: CASSLGSGQSGNTIYF. CDR3 in DNA: TGCGCCAGCAGCTTGGGGTCAGGACAGTCTGGAAACACCATATATTTT.